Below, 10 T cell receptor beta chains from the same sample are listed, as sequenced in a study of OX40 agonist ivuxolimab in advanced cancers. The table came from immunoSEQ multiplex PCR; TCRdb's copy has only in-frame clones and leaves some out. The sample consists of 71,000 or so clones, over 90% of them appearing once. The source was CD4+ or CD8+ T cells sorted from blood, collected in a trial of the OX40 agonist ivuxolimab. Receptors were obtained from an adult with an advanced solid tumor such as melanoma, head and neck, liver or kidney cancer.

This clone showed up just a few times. The CDR3 reads CASSLGKRTSGGSNEQFF. The CDR3, as DNA: TGCGCCAGCAGCTTGGGAAAAAGGACTAGCGGGGGTTCTAATGAGCAGTTCTTC. V is TRBV5-1 and J is TRBJ2-1, with 13 positions matching TRBD2. Germline V gives CDR1 SGHRS, CDR2 YFSETQ. The ends lost 0 bases at V and 7 bases at J; junction bases unmatched: 10. The CDR3 loop spans 18 amino acids.

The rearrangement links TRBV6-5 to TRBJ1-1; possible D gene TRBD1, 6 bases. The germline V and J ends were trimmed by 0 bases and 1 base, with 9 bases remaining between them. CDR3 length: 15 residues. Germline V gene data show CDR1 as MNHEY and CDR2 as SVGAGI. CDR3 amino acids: CASSYSNRANTEAFF. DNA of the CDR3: TGTGCCAGCAGTTACTCGAACAGGGCGAACACTGAAGCTTTCTTT.

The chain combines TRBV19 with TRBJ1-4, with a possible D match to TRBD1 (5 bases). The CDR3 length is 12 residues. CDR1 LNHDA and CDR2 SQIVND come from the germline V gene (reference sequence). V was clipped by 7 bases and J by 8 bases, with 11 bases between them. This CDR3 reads CASTGNGEKLFF. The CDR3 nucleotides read TGTGCCAGTACAGGGAATGGGGAAAAACTGTTTTTT.

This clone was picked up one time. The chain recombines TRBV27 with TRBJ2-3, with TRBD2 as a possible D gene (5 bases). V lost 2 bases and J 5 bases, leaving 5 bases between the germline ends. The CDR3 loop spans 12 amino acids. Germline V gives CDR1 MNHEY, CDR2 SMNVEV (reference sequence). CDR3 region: CASSLAGDTQYF. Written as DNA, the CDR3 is TGTGCCAGCAGTTTAGCGGGAGATACGCAGTATTTT.

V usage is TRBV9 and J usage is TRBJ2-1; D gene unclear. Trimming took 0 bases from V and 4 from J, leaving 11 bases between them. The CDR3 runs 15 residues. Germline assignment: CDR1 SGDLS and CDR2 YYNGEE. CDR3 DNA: TGTGCCAGCAGCGTAGTTGGGGTGGCTTACAATGAGCAGTTCTTC. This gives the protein CASSVVGVAYNEQFF.

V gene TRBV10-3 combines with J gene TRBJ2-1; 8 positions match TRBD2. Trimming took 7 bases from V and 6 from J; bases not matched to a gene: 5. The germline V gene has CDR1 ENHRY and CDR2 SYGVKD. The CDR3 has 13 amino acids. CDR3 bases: TGTGCCATCAAGGATAGCGGGATCAATGAGCAGTTCTTC. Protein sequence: CAIKDSGINEQFF.

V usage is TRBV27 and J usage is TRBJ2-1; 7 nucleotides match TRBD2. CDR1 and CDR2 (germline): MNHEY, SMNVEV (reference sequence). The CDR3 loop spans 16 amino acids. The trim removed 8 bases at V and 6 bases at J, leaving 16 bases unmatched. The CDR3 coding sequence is TGTGCCAGCCGCTTGGGTAGCGGGCTAAACTTCAATGAGCAGTTCTTC. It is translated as CASRLGSGLNFNEQFF.

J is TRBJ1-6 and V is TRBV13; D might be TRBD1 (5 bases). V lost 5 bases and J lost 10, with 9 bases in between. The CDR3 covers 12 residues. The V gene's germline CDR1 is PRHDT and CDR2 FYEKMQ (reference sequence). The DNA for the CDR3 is TGTGCCAGCAGCGGGGGGAGGTCACCCCTCCACTTT. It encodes CASSGGRSPLHF.

In nucleotides, the CDR3 is TGTGCCAGCAGCTTAGGGTCGGGGACCGGGGAGCTGTTTTTT. This codes for CASSLGSGTGELFF. The genes are TRBV13 and TRBJ2-2; D may be TRBD2 (5 bases). The CDR3 loop spans 14 amino acids. Deletions cut 0 bases from V and 5 bases from J, with 7 bases between. The germline V gene has CDR1 PRHDT and CDR2 FYEKMQ (reference sequence).

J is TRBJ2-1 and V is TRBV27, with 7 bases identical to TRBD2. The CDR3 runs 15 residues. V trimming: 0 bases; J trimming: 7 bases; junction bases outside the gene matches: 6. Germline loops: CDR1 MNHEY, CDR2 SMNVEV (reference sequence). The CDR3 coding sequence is TGTGCCAGCAGTTTATCTCGGGGGGAACATAATGAGCAGTTCTTC. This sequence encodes CASSLSRGEHNEQFF.